The present T cell receptor (beta chain) was sequenced within a study of T cells in Graves' hyperthyroidism and ophthalmopathy. What was amplified from RNA transcripts were TCR beta CDR3 regions. Carried out on the TCR CDR3, a first-round RT-PCR used the HTBI primer set. MiXCR was run by TCRdb on the multiplex PCR reads, yielding one entry per CDR3 protein. The sample lists over 250,000 distinct CDR3 sequences, 25% occurring once. This clonotype has a count of ten or more. Germline loops: CDR1 ENHRY, CDR2 SYGVKD. This CDR3 is built from 14 residues. Trimming removed 2 bases from V and 5 bases from J, with 12 bases in between.

The V and J genes are TRBV10-3 and TRBJ1-1; a weak D match, TRBD1 (5 bases). The sequence was obtained from a man between 35 and 55 years old with Graves' hyperthyroidism that later progressed to Graves' ophthalmopathy. The sequencing sample was made of blood. CDR3: CAISEARGPTEAFF. In nucleotides, the CDR3 is TGTGCCATCAGTGAGGCCCGGGGACCAACTGAAGCTTTCTTT.